This T cell receptor beta chain was found in a study of blood T cells in healthy people across ages. Germline loops: CDR1 SGHVS, CDR2 FQNEAQ. This CDR3 contains 14 residues. Of note for this clonotype: Its antigen is not known. The junction departs from germline at one end; a sequencing error may be responsible.

Study outcomes and limitations: Per million T cells, TCR beta diversity dropped about linearly as age rose. Aged donors had fewer naive CD4+ cells and lower diversity than long-lived donors.

A second PCR of about 7 to 11 cycles used a sample-barcoded 5' primer and a J-beta primer mix. MiXCR, run by TCRdb on the 5' RACE reads, gives a single entry per CDR3 protein. Seen here are around 1,600,000 distinct CDR3 sequences, roughly 43% observed once, and the top ten hold 4%. This receptor was obtained from a woman under 30 in good health. The chain employs TRBV7-8 and TRBJ2-7; D assignment may be TRBD1 or TRBD2 (5 bases each). The material sequenced was blood. The CDR3: CASGLEEWDDEQYF. The CDR3 coding sequence is TGTGCCAGCGGCTTAGAAGAGTGGGACGACGAGCAGTACTTC.